These 27 T cell receptor beta chains originate from one sample sequenced in a study of CD8 T cells in ankylosing spondylitis. Whole-study findings and limits: In ankylosing spondylitis blood, a motif of roughly eight highly homologous TCR beta variants appeared characteristic.

Their target antigens are unknown. MiXCR was run by TCRdb on the 5' RACE reads, yielding one entry per CDR3 protein. The sample includes 350,000 to 550,000 distinct CDR3 sequences, roughly 27% seen only once; the top ten take over 0.8%. The sample consisted of blood, either unsorted or a sorted T cell fraction (not recorded which). These receptors originate from a male donor with ankylosing spondylitis.

This clonotype was observed a handful of times. J is TRBJ2-4 and V is TRBV2; 7 bases are shared with TRBD1. Germline V gene data show CDR1 as SNHLY and CDR2 as FYNNEI. The CDR3 sequence is 15 residues long. Trimming at V came to 3 bases and at J to 6 bases, leaving 8 bases not matched to a gene. In DNA form, the CDR3 reads TGTGCCAGCAGTGAGGGACAGCCAACTTTAAACATTCAGTACTTC. It specifies CASSEGQPTLNIQYF.

The chain employs TRBV20-1 and TRBJ2-7, with a weak D call TRBD2 (6 bases). The CDR3 extends over 15 amino acids. Germline CDR1 reads DFQATT; CDR2 reads SNEGSKA (reference sequence). The V gene lost 4 bases and the J gene lost 1 base, with 17 bases spanning the gap. The CDR3 reads CSATPTRVASYEQYF. DNA of the CDR3: TGCAGTGCTACCCCGACTAGGGTGGCATCCTACGAGCAGTACTTC.

The chain employs TRBV12-3 or TRBV12-4 and TRBJ2-6; D gene unclear. V lost 7 bases to trimming and J lost 1 base, with 5 bases between them. The CDR3 contains 13 residues. The CDR3, as DNA: TGTGCCAGCACCCGATCTGGGGCCAACGTCCTGACTTTC. Protein sequence: CASTRSGANVLTF.

The CDR3 coding sequence is TGTGCCACCGCGGCCGGGACTAGCGTTTACAATGAGCAGTTCTTC. It yields the protein CATAAGTSVYNEQFF. The V and J genes are TRBV2 and TRBJ2-1, with 10 bases identical to TRBD2. After removal of 10 bases from V and 4 bases from J, the junction contained 10 bases not matched to a gene. Germline CDR1 is SNHLY and CDR2 is FYNNEI. This CDR3 contains 15 residues.

The V call is TRBV20-1, the J call TRBJ2-1; D unresolved. Germline V gene data show CDR1 as DFQATT and CDR2 as SNEGSKA (reference sequence). V lost 0 bases and J lost 2, with 5 bases in between. The CDR3 consists of 13 residues. This CDR3 is CSARDGAYNEQFF. CDR3 coding DNA: TGCAGTGCTAGAGATGGGGCCTACAATGAGCAGTTCTTC.

This clonotype has at least ten counts. The chain couples TRBV29-1 to TRBJ1-5; TRBD1 might be the D (5 bases). Germline V gene sequence: CDR1 SQVTM, CDR2 ANQGSEA. This CDR3 spans 14 amino acids. Trimming took 7 bases from V and 2 from J, leaving 15 bases between them. CDR3 sequence reads: CSATVGTGNQPQHF. The CDR3, as DNA: TGCAGCGCCACGGTGGGGACTGGCAATCAGCCCCAGCATTTT. Full variable domain (outside the CDR3, taken from reference TRBV29-1 and TRBJ1-5): SAVISQKPSRDICQRGTSLTIQCQVDSQVTMMFWYRQQPGQSLTLIATANQGSEATYESGFVIDKFPISRPNLTFSTLTVSNMSPEDSSIYLCSATVGTGNQPQHFGDGTRLSIL.

This clonotype turned up a few times. V usage is TRBV3-1 and J usage is TRBJ1-5; 9 nucleotides line up with TRBD1. The V and J ends lost 6 bases and 2 bases, in that order; junction bases with no gene match: 5. The CDR3 has 15 residues. Germline CDR1 reads LGHDT; CDR2 reads YNNKEL (reference sequence). For the CDR3, the DNA is TGTGCCAGCAGGCTCGGGACAGGGCGCAATCAGCCCCAGCATTTT. It encodes CASRLGTGRNQPQHF.

V gene TRBV5-1 combines with J gene TRBJ1-2; D is unresolved. Per the germline V gene, CDR1 is SGHRS and CDR2 is YFSETQ. Trimming stripped 4 bases from V and 4 bases from J, with 11 bases between. The CDR3 is made up of 13 amino acids. The DNA of the CDR3 is TGCGCCAGCAGCCCTTGGGCAAGCTATGGCTACACCTTC. Its protein is CASSPWASYGYTF.

This clonotype was recorded a few times. This chain links TRBV20-1 with TRBJ1-2; TRBD1 agrees at 11 bases. Germline CDR1 and CDR2: DFQATT and SNEGSKA (reference sequence). The CDR3 totals 15 residues. V trimming: 5 bases; J trimming: 3 bases; junction bases outside the gene matches: 8. CDR3 nucleotide sequence: TGCAGTGCTTCCGGGACAGGGGGGACTCACTATGGCTACACCTTC. It translates to CSASGTGGTHYGYTF.

This clonotype was counted ten times or more. This rearrangement joins TRBV5-1 to TRBJ2-5; D ambiguous. The ends were cut back, 2 bases at V and 4 bases at J, with 9 bases in the middle. This CDR3 has 13 residues. Germline V gene data show CDR1 as SGHRS and CDR2 as YFSETQ. The CDR3 sequence: CASSFGIGETQYF. The CDR3 region has the DNA TGCGCCAGCAGCTTCGGAATCGGAGAGACCCAGTACTTC.

The J gene is TRBJ2-5, the V gene TRBV6-8; 7 bases agree with TRBD1. With 1 base clipped from V and 1 base from J, the junction kept 12 bases outside the gene matches. From germline, CDR1 is MNHGY and CDR2 SAAAGT. This CDR3 has 18 residues. The CDR3 coding sequence is TGTGCCAGCAGTTACTTCCAGACCTCGGACAGGTCCCAAGAGACCCAGTACTTC. Translation: CASSYFQTSDRSQETQYF.

A single count supports this clonotype. One end of the junction does not line up with germline, which may come from a read error. This chain links TRBV20-1 with TRBJ2-7; D unclear. Germline-derived CDR1 and CDR2 are DFQATT and SNEGSKA (reference sequence). This CDR3 region has 12 residues. CDR3 sequence reads: CSARVIGYGQYF. CDR3 in DNA: TGCAGTGCTAGAGTAATAGGTTACGGGCAGTACTTC.

This clonotype was found many times. The V and J genes are TRBV12-3 or TRBV12-4 and TRBJ2-7; 10 nucleotides agree with TRBD2. The CDR3 is made up of 14 amino acids. J lost 2 bases, V lost 6 bases, and 4 bases had no gene match. DNA of the CDR3: TGTGCCAGCAGGTCGAGCGGGAGGGCCTACGAGCAGTACTTC. Protein: CASRSSGRAYEQYF.

The CDR3: CASSSGQTHNEQFF. Here the CDR3 DNA reads TGTGCCAGCAGCTCAGGTCAGACCCACAATGAGCAGTTCTTC. V is TRBV6-1 and J is TRBJ2-1; D uncertain. Looked up from germline, CDR1 is MNHNS and CDR2 is SASEGT. V lost 6 bases and J lost 5, with 14 bases in between. This CDR3 region has 14 residues.

This clonotype turned up a few times. The J gene is TRBJ1-2, the V gene TRBV6-1; tentative D call: TRBD1 (5 bases). V lost 9 bases and J lost 1, with 9 bases in between. The CDR3 spans 12 residues. Germline V gene data show CDR1 as MNHNS and CDR2 as SASEGT. The CDR3 is CASTGDNYGYTF. CDR3 bases: TGTGCCAGTACGGGGGATAACTATGGCTACACCTTC.

The rearrangement joins TRBV30 to TRBJ1-1, with TRBD1 as a possible D gene (5 bases). This CDR3 is 10 amino acids long. Trimming removed 8 bases from V and 4 bases from J, with 8 bases in between. Germline CDR1 GTSNPN, CDR2 SVGIG (reference sequence). The CDR3 sequence is CAGGGTEAFF. CDR3 bases: TGTGCCGGGGGGGGCACTGAAGCTTTCTTT. The full variable domain, with the rest looked up from reference TRBV30 and TRBJ1-1, is SQTIHQWPATLVQPVGSPLSLECTVEGTSNPNLYWYRQAAGRGLQLLFYSVGIGQISSEVPQNLSASRPQDRQFILSSKKLLLSDSGFYLCAGGGTEAFFGQGTRLTVV.

This clonotype has a handful of counts. J is TRBJ2-5 and V is TRBV20-1, with a possible D match to TRBD2 (6 bases). This CDR3 spans 12 amino acids. Trimming pared 5 bases from V and 5 bases from J, leaving 12 bases between. Germline CDR1 and CDR2: DFQATT and SNEGSKA (reference sequence). The CDR3 here is CSAPLGGETQYF. CDR3 coding DNA: TGCAGTGCTCCTCTTGGAGGGGAGACCCAGTACTTC.

The rearrangement uses TRBV7-2 and TRBJ2-1; TRBD2 agrees at 7 bases. Germline-derived CDR1 and CDR2 are SGHTA and FQGNSA. With 5 bases clipped from V and 7 bases from J, the junction kept 8 bases outside the gene matches. This CDR3 comprises 14 residues. CDR3 in amino acids: CASSRGSLRNEQFF. The CDR3 DNA follows: TGTGCCAGCAGCCGCGGGAGTCTAAGAAATGAGCAGTTCTTC.

The rearrangement joins TRBV18 to TRBJ1-2; TRBD1 aligns across 7 bases. The V and J ends lost 5 bases and 12 bases, in that order; junction bases with no gene match: 9. CDR3 length equals 12 residues. Germline loops: CDR1 KGHSH, CDR2 LQKENI. The CDR3 loop is CASSSQTGMDTF. The CDR3 region has the DNA TGTGCCAGCTCATCCCAGACAGGGATGGACACCTTC. The full variable domain, completed using reference TRBV18 and TRBJ1-2, is NAGVMQNPRHLVRRRGQEARLRCSPMKGHSHVYWYRQLPEEGLKFMVYLQKENIIDESGMPKERFSAEFPKEGPSILRIQQVVRGDSAAYFCASSSQTGMDTFGSGTRLTVV.

This clonotype has a handful of counts. This CDR3 reads CATSMGPIRPPLHF. CDR3 sequence (DNA): TGTGCCACCAGCATGGGACCGATTAGGCCACCCCTCCACTTT. This chain links TRBV15 with TRBJ1-6, with D tentatively TRBD1 (5 bases). This CDR3 spans 14 amino acids. Germline CDR1 and CDR2: LNHNV and YYDKDF (reference sequence). Trimming left V 4 bases short and J 11 bases short, with 15 bases between.

CDR3 sequence (DNA): TGTGCCAGCAGCGGACGGAGCACCGGGGAGCTGTTTTTT. It specifies CASSGRSTGELFF. The chain recombines TRBV11-2 with TRBJ2-2; D unclear. Trimming removed 5 bases from V and 4 bases from J, with 8 bases in between. Germline assignment: CDR1 SGHAT and CDR2 FQNNGV. This CDR3 has 13 amino acids.

This clonotype appeared a few times. V is TRBV20-1 and J is TRBJ2-7; 9 positions match TRBD2. Germline V lookup: CDR1 DFQATT, CDR2 SNEGSKA (reference sequence). There are 14 residues in the CDR3. The V segment lost 1 base and the J segment 2 bases; nucleotides outside the gene matches: 3. In DNA, the CDR3 is TGCAGTGCTAGAGTGGCGGGAGGGACCTACGAGCAGTACGTC. Its protein is CSARVAGGTYEQYV.

This clonotype was detected only a few times. This chain joins TRBV6-5 and TRBJ1-2; 7 bases map to TRBD1. V lost 0 bases, J lost 2 bases, and 3 bases stayed unmatched. This CDR3 has 15 amino acids. The germline CDR1 and CDR2 sequences are MNHEY and SVGAGI. The CDR3 DNA follows: TGTGCCAGCAGTTACTCGGGGACAGAGAACTATGGCTACACCTTC. As protein: CASSYSGTENYGYTF.

This chain links TRBV6-2 or TRBV6-3 with TRBJ2-3, with 15 bases matching TRBD2. Germline CDR1 reads MNHEY; CDR2 reads SVGEGT. Trimming removed 6 bases from V and 3 bases from J; junction bases left unmatched: 1. The CDR3 runs 15 residues. CDR3 in amino acids: CASRGLAGGTDTQYF. CDR3 sequence (DNA): TGTGCCAGCAGAGGACTAGCGGGAGGGACAGATACGCAGTATTTT.

This clonotype showed up just a few times. The rearrangement joins TRBV20-1 to TRBJ2-1; D is undetermined. V lost 6 bases and J 1 base, leaving 22 bases between the germline ends. Per germline, CDR1 DFQATT and CDR2 SNEGSKA (reference sequence). This CDR3 contains 17 residues. The CDR3: CSASTSKGKGSYNEQFF. CDR3 coding DNA: TGCAGTGCCTCAACGAGTAAGGGCAAAGGGTCCTACAATGAGCAGTTCTTC.

The CDR3 DNA follows: TGTGCCAGCAGCGCTAACCAGGGGACACCCAGCACAGATACGCAGTATTTT. Protein product: CASSANQGTPSTDTQYF. This chain uses TRBV11-2 with TRBJ2-3, with D maybe TRBD1 (6 bases). Germline V CDR1 and CDR2: SGHAT, FQNNGV. The CDR3 loop spans 17 amino acids. V gave up 5 bases and J gave up 0 bases, with 18 bases separating them. Together with reference TRBV11-2 and TRBJ2-3, the CDR3 gives the full variable domain: EAGVAQSPRYKIIEKRQSVAFWCNPISGHATLYWYQQILGQGPKLLIQFQNNGVVDDSQLPKDRFSAERLKGVDSTLKIQPAKLEDSAVYLCASSANQGTPSTDTQYFGPGTRLTVL.

This chain uses TRBV7-2 with TRBJ2-5, with 11 bases fitting TRBD2. The CDR3 length is 17 residues. V lost 5 bases to trimming and J lost 4 bases; unmatched junction nucleotides: 12. The germline CDR1 and CDR2 sequences are SGHTA and FQGNSA. CDR3 residues: CASSRSPLGLAGETQYF. CDR3 DNA sequence: TGTGCCAGCAGCCGTTCCCCCCTCGGACTAGCGGGAGAGACCCAGTACTTC.